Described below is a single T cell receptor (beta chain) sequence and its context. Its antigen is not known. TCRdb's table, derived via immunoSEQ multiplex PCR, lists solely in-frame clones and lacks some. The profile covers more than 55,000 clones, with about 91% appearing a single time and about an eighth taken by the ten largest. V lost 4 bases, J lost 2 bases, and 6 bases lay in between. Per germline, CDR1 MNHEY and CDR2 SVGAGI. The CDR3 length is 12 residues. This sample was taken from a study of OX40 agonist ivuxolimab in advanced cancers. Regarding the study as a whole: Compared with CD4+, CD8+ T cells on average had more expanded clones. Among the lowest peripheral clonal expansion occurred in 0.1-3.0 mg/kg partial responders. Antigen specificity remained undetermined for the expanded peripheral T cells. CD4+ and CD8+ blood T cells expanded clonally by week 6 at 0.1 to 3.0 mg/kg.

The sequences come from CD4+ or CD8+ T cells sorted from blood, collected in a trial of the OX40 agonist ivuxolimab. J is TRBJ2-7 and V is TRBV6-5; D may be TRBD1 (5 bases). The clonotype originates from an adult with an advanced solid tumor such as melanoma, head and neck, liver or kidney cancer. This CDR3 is CASSSTAYEQYF. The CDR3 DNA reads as TGTGCCAGCAGTTCGACAGCCTACGAGCAGTACTTC.